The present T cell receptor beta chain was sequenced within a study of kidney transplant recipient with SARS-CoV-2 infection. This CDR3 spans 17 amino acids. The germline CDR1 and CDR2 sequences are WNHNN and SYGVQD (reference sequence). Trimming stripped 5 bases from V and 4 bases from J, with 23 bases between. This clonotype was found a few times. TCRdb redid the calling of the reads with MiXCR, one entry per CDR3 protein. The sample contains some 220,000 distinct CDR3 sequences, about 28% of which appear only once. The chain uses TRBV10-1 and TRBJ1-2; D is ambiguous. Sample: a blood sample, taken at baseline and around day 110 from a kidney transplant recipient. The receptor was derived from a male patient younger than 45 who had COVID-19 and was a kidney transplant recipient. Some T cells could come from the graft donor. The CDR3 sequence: CASSSQSRSRKTYGYTF. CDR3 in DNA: TGCGCCAGCAGTAGTCAATCAAGATCGCGAAAGACCTATGGCTACACCTTC.